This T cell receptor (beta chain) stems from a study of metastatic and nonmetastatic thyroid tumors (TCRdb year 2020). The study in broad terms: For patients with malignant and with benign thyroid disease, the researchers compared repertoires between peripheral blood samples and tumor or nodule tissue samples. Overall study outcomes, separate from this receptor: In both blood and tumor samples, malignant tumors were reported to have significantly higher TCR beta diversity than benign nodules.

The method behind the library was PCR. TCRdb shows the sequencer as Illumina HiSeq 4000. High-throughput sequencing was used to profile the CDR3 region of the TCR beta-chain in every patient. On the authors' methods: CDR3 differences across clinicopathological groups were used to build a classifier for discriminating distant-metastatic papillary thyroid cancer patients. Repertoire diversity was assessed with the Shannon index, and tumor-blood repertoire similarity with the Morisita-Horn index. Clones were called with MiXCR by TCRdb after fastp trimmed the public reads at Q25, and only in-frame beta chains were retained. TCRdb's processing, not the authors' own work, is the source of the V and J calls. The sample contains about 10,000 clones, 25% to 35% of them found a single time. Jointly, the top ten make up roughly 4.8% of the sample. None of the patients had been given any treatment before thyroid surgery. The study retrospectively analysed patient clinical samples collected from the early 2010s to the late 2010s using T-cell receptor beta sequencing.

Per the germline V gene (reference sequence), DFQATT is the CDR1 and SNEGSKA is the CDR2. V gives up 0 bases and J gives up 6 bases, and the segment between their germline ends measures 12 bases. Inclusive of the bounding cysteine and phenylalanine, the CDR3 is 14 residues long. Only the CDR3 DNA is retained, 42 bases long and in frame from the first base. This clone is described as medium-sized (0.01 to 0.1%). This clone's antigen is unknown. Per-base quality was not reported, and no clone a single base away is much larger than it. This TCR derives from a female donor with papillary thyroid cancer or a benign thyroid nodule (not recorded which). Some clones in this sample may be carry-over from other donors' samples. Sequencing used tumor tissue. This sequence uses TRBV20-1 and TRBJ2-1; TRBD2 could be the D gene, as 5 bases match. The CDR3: CSARDFVLVNEQFF. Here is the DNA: TGCAGTGCTAGAGATTTCGTACTAGTCAATGAGCAGTTCTTC.